These T cell receptor beta chains were read from a single sample in a study of T cells in Graves' hyperthyroidism and ophthalmopathy. TCRdb processed the multiplex PCR reads anew with MiXCR; each CDR3 protein has one entry. The repertoire has nearly 750,000 distinct CDR3 sequences, 35% of them found once; the top ten carry roughly 31%. The sequencing sample was made of blood. These TCRs come from a woman between 40 and 50 years old with Graves' hyperthyroidism. CDR3s include the opening cysteine and the closing phenylalanine or tryptophan. The D gene is left open where the match is weak.

V: TRBV7-3; J: TRBJ1-1; D: -; CDR3: CASSWFTGQMNTEAFF
V: TRBV7-9; J: TRBJ2-5; D: TRBD1; CDR3: CASSHRTGVSGETQYF
V: TRBV2; J: TRBJ1-2; D: -; CDR3: CASSLRVSNYGYTF
V: TRBV7-8; J: TRBJ2-5; D: TRBD2; CDR3: CASSLGPGGETQYF
V: TRBV10-3; J: TRBJ1-6; D: TRBD1; CDR3: CASSSTGEKYNSPLHF
V: TRBV7-9; J: TRBJ2-3; D: -; CDR3: CASSALDSRTDTQYF
V: TRBV18; J: TRBJ2-7; D: -; CDR3: CASSPPGGKDEQYF
V: TRBV12-3/TRBV12-4; J: TRBJ1-1; D: TRBD1; CDR3: CASSHRDRQAFF
V: TRBV7-8; J: TRBJ2-7; D: -; CDR3: CASSQTGQTYEQYF
V: TRBV7-9; J: TRBJ1-3; D: TRBD1; CDR3: CASSPTGGLTGNTIYF
V: TRBV5-1; J: TRBJ1-4; D: -; CDR3: CASSLAKIPAYGGNNEKLFF
V: TRBV10-3; J: TRBJ2-1; D: -; CDR3: CAISGEGVRHEQFF
V: TRBV2; J: TRBJ2-7; D: TRBD2; CDR3: CASKLGTSESYEQYF
V: TRBV19; J: TRBJ2-5; D: TRBD2; CDR3: CASSPGLAGGPNQETQYF
V: TRBV2; J: TRBJ2-3; D: TRBD1; CDR3: CASSEQGARQDTQYF
V: TRBV18; J: TRBJ1-1; D: TRBD1; CDR3: CASSPIQGRDTEAFF
V: TRBV5-1; J: TRBJ2-5; D: -; CDR3: CASSSDSTQETQYF
V: TRBV19; J: TRBJ2-5; D: -; CDR3: CASSIFNRREQYF
V: TRBV6-5; J: TRBJ2-7; D: -; CDR3: CASSYLGQGRVEQYF
V: TRBV25-1; J: TRBJ2-7; D: TRBD1; CDR3: CASKRTGLSVYEQYF
V: TRBV7-9; J: TRBJ2-2; D: -; CDR3: CASRMGGNTGELFF
V: TRBV7-2; J: TRBJ1-3; D: -; CDR3: CASSPGRGNSGNTIYF
V: TRBV9; J: TRBJ2-2; D: TRBD1; CDR3: CASSPRGDREGTGELFF
V: TRBV29-1; J: TRBJ2-7; D: TRBD2; CDR3: CSVTLPGLAYEQYF
V: TRBV13; J: TRBJ2-2; D: TRBD1; CDR3: CASSSTTGGILRLFF
V: TRBV6-1; J: TRBJ2-7; D: TRBD2; CDR3: CASSYGTSGGRTYEQYF
V: TRBV15; J: TRBJ1-1; D: -; CDR3: CATSSLGMVTEAFF
V: TRBV7-9; J: TRBJ1-5; D: TRBD1; CDR3: CASSPGGPDSNQPQHF